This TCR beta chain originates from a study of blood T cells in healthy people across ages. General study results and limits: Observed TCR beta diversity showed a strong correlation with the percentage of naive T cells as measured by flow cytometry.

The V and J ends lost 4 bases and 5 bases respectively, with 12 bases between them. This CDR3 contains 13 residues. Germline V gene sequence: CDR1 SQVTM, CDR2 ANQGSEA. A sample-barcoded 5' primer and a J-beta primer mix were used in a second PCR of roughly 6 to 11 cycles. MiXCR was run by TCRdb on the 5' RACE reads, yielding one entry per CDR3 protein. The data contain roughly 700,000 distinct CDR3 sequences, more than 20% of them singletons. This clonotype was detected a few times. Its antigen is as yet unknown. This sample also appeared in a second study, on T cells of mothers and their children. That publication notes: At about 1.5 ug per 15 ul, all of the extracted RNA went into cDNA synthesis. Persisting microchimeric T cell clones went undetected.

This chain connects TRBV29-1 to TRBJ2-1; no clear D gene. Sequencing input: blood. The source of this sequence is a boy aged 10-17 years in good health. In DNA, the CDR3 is TGCAGCGTTGGGGCGACGTCTAACAATGAGCAGTTCTTC. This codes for CSVGATSNNEQFF.